These 15 T cell receptor beta chains originate from one sample sequenced in a study of cytomegalovirus exposure and HLA in healthy donors. Primers included in the PCR were 60 Vbeta and 13 Jbeta primers. The assay was immunoSEQ multiplex PCR, and TCRdb's table has in-frame clones only and misses some. The sample contains roughly 120,000 clones, about 80% of which appear only once. Sequencing was done on a sample of PBMCs. These receptors were taken from a female donor in good health and CMV-seropositive.

This rearrangement joins TRBV11-2 to TRBJ1-4; 9 nucleotides agree with TRBD1. Germline CDR1 reads SGHAT; CDR2 reads FQNNGV. The CDR3 runs to 14 residues. V lost 5 bases to trimming and J lost 8 bases; unmatched junction nucleotides: 6. CDR3 protein: CASSRGQGLEKLFF. The CDR3 DNA reads TGTGCCAGCAGCCGGGGACAGGGCTTAGAAAAACTGTTTTTT.

This chain uses TRBV7-9 with TRBJ2-7, with 10 bases identical to TRBD1. Unmatched junction bases numbered 11, after V lost 5 bases and J lost 4 bases. This CDR3 is built from 16 residues. From germline, CDR1 is SEHNR and CDR2 FQNEAQ (reference sequence). CDR3 nucleotides: TGTGCCAGCAGCCGGGGACAGGGGCGTCCCATTTACGAGCAGTACTTC. Translation gives CASSRGQGRPIYEQYF.

For the CDR3, the DNA is TGCGCCAGCAGCCAAGGTAGCGGGGGGGCTGCTGATACGCAGTATTTT. Translating it yields CASSQGSGGAADTQYF. The V gene is TRBV4-3, the J gene TRBJ2-3, with 11 positions matching TRBD2. Germline CDR1 and CDR2: LGHNA and YSLEER. The CDR3 covers 16 residues. V gave up 1 base and J gave up 6 bases; unmatched junction bases: 6.

The chain has TRBV25-1 and TRBJ1-4, with D perhaps TRBD1 (6 bases). Trimming removed 5 bases from V and 8 bases from J, with 18 bases in between. Germline-derived CDR1 and CDR2 are MGHDK and SYGVNS. This CDR3 has 15 amino acids. Here the CDR3 DNA reads TGTGCCAGCAGTTCCCAGGGGCGCACGAAAGAAAAACTGTTTTTT. Encoded protein: CASSSQGRTKEKLFF.

V is TRBV28 and J is TRBJ1-4, with unresolved D. V lost 4 bases and J 4 bases, leaving 13 bases between the germline ends. The length of the CDR3 is 15 residues. Germline CDR1 MDHEN, CDR2 SYDVKM. In DNA, the CDR3 is TGTGCCAGCAGTTCGCCCCCCCAGGTTAATGAAAAACTGTTTTTT. It yields the protein CASSSPPQVNEKLFF.

This chain connects TRBV25-1 to TRBJ1-3; unclear D gene. The CDR3 is 14 amino acids. CDR1 and CDR2 from the germline V gene are MGHDK and SYGVNS. V shed 5 bases and J shed 0 bases, with 8 bases lying between them. CDR3 nucleotides: TGTGCCAGCAGTAACACCCTCTCTGGAAACACCATATATTTT. Translated: CASSNTLSGNTIYF.

V gene TRBV19 combines with J gene TRBJ1-2, with unresolved D. The CDR3 length is 12 residues. Germline CDR1 is LNHDA and CDR2 is SQIVND (reference sequence). V was clipped by 9 bases and J by 8 bases, with 16 bases between them. CDR3 sequence (DNA): TGTGCCAGCCAGTATTCGGGTAACGGCTACACCTTC. Translating gives CASQYSGNGYTF.

This clone was detected only once. This chain connects TRBV27 to TRBJ1-1; TRBD1 matches at 10 bases. This CDR3 has 17 amino acids. CDR1 is MNHEY and CDR2 is SMNVEV in the germline V gene (reference sequence). V lost 2 bases and J lost 2; bases outside the gene matches: 8. CDR3 in DNA: TGTGCCAGCAGTTTAATAGGGGACAGGGGCGCAAACACTGAAGCTTTCTTT. Protein sequence: CASSLIGDRGANTEAFF.

This clone was recorded only once. The chain is built from TRBV5-4 and TRBJ2-7; 9 bases align to TRBD1. CDR1 and CDR2 (germline): SGHNT, YYREEE (reference sequence). The CDR3 has 16 amino acids. J gave up 2 bases and V 4 bases, and 10 bases lay outside the gene matches. This chain's CDR3 is CASSRGVGQGPYEQYF. As DNA, the CDR3 is TGTGCCAGCAGCAGGGGGGTGGGACAGGGTCCCTACGAGCAGTACTTC.

This clone came up once. This chain uses TRBV7-2 with TRBJ2-7; TRBD2 matches at 7 bases. After removal of 5 bases from V and 2 bases from J, the junction contained 9 bases not matched to a gene. CDR1 SGHTA and CDR2 FQGNSA come from the germline V gene. The CDR3 runs 15 residues. In DNA form, the CDR3 reads TGTGCCAGCAGCGTATCCGCTAGCGGCACCTACGAGCAGTACTTC. Encoded protein: CASSVSASGTYEQYF.

This rearrangement joins TRBV30 to TRBJ2-2; 8 bases line up with TRBD2. Per germline, CDR1 GTSNPN and CDR2 SVGIG (reference sequence). CDR3 length: 15 amino acids. Trimming at V came to 0 bases and at J to 6 bases, leaving 6 bases not matched to a gene. CDR3 DNA: TGTGCCTGGAGTGTGAGGGCGGGGGGTTCCGGGGAGCTGTTTTTT. It specifies CAWSVRAGGSGELFF.

This sequence joins TRBV6-1 and TRBJ1-2, with a weak D call TRBD1 (6 bases). Trimming pared 8 bases from V and 6 bases from J, leaving 13 bases between. Germline V gene sequence: CDR1 MNHNS, CDR2 SASEGT. The CDR3 runs to 12 residues. This chain's CDR3 is CASRTAGDGYTF. The CDR3 DNA reads as TGTGCCAGCCGCACGGCAGGGGATGGCTACACCTTC.

The gene calls are TRBV2 and TRBJ2-7; D may be TRBD2 (6 bases). V lost 4 bases to trimming and J lost 4 bases, with 14 bases between them. This CDR3 is built from 14 residues. Germline CDR1 is SNHLY and CDR2 is FYNNEI. The CDR3 loop reads CASSGGTDLYEQYF. DNA for the CDR3: TGTGCCAGCAGTGGCGGGACTGACCTATACGAGCAGTACTTC.

The chain uses TRBV18 and TRBJ2-7; 8 bases agree with TRBD2. Germline loops: CDR1 KGHSH, CDR2 LQKENI. With V trimmed by 3 bases and J by 0 bases, 7 bases remained unmatched. There are 16 residues in the CDR3. Here the CDR3 reads CASSPFAGGSSYEQYF. In DNA form, the CDR3 reads TGTGCCAGCTCACCGTTCGCGGGGGGAAGCTCCTACGAGCAGTACTTC.

The chain is built from TRBV6-5 and TRBJ2-2; no reliable D call. Looked up from germline, CDR1 is MNHEY and CDR2 is SVGAGI. This CDR3 is 14 amino acids long. V was clipped by 1 base and J by 10 bases, with 13 bases between them. CDR3 nucleotide sequence: TGTGCCAGCAGTTACTTTTCCCGGTCCCAGGAGCTGTTTTTT. This sequence encodes CASSYFSRSQELFF.